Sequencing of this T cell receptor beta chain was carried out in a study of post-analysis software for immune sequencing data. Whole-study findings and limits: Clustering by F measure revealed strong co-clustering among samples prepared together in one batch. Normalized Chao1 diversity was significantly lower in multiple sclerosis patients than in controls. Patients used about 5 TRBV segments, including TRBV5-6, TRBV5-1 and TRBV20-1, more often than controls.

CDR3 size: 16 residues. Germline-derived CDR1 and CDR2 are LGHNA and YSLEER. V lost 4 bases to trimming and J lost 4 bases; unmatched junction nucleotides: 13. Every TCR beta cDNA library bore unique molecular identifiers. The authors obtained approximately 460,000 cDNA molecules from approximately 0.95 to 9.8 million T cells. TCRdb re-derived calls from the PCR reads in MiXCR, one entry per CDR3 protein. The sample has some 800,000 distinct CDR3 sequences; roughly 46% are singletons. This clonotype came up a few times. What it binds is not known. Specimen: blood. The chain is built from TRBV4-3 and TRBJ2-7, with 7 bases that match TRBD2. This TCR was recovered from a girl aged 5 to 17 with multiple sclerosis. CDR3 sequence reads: CASSPSAGGTAYEQYF. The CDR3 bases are TGCGCCAGCAGCCCCTCCGCCGGGGGGACGGCATACGAGCAGTACTTC.